A selection of T cell receptor beta chains follows, all from one sample in a study of control samples from healthy donors and cancer patients. This table comes from immunoSEQ multiplex PCR, and its TCRdb copy is limited to in-frame clones, with some not included. This table has about 130,000 clones, more than 90% appearing once. Specimen: blood. The receptors here all came from a young man in good health. Both conserved end residues are part of each CDR3. The D gene is left open where the match is weak. Rows may omit the clone size; those that give it use once, few, many or a size class.

abundance | d_gene | j_gene | v_gene | CDR3nt | CDR3aa
once | . | TRBJ1-5 | TRBV4-1 | TGCGCCAGCAGCCCCGGTAGGGTTTGGCAGACAGATAGCAATCAGCCCCAGCATTTT | CASSPGRVWQTDSNQPQHF
. | . | TRBJ1-2 | TRBV6-2/TRBV6-3 | TGTGCCAGCAGTTATTTGACCCGAGGATATGGCTACACCTTC | CASSYLTRGYGYTF
. | . | TRBJ1-5 | TRBV11-2 | TGTGCCAGCAGCTTAGGGGTTGGGGCAAATCAGCCCCAGCATTTT | CASSLGVGANQPQHF
. | . | TRBJ1-3 | TRBV11-2 | TGTGCCAGCTGGGGGAGAGGACCGAGCTCTGGAAACACCATATATTTT | CASWGRGPSSGNTIYF
. | TRBD2 | TRBJ2-1 | TRBV7-3 | TGTGCCAGCAGCTTAGGACTAGCTGTTCCCAATGAGCAGTTCTTC | CASSLGLAVPNEQFF
. | . | TRBJ2-2 | TRBV9 | TGTGCCAGCAGCGCCATGCGTGGAAACACCGGGGAGCTGTTTTTT | CASSAMRGNTGELFF
. | . | TRBJ2-3 | TRBV6-5 | TGTGCCAGCAGTTCCGCCAGGCAGGATACGCAGTATTTT | CASSSARQDTQYF
once | . | TRBJ2-7 | TRBV5-1 | TGCGCCAGCAATTTAGAAGCAGGCAGTATGACCCTCGAGCAGTACTTC | CASNLEAGSMTLEQYF
. | . | TRBJ1-3 | TRBV11-2 | TGTGCCAGCAGCTTAAATCCCGGGGACGCGAGCCGCGGATATTTT | CASSLNPGDASRGYF
few | TRBD1 | TRBJ2-5 | TRBV19 | TGTGCCACGACCGGGACAGTGGGAGAGACCCAGTACTTC | CATTGTVGETQYF